This T cell receptor (beta chain) was captured by sequencing in a study of T cell responses to AZD1222 COVID-19 vaccine. Whole-study results and caveats: No day 14 peak samples; only post-peak repertoires were characterized. Donors were largely white British and mainly female; clonal diversity was possibly underestimated.

Concerning this clone: As yet, its antigen is unknown.

The CDR3 is made up of 15 amino acids. The ends lost 4 bases at V and 3 bases at J; junction bases unmatched: 3. Germline-derived CDR1 and CDR2 are SSHAT and FNYEAQ (reference sequence). The assay was immunoSEQ multiplex PCR, and TCRdb's table has in-frame clones only and misses some. The table has approximately 75,000 clones, around 90% seen once; the top ten hold over 1.3%. This chain links TRBV7-7 with TRBJ2-3; TRBD1 agrees at 11 bases. The specimen was peripheral blood, collected 28 days after the second AZD1222 dose. This TCR derives from an adult who received the AZD1222 COVID-19 vaccine. In nucleotides, the CDR3 is TGTGCCAGCAGCTCCGGGACAGGGGGTACAGATACGCAGTATTTT. Translating gives CASSSGTGGTDTQYF.